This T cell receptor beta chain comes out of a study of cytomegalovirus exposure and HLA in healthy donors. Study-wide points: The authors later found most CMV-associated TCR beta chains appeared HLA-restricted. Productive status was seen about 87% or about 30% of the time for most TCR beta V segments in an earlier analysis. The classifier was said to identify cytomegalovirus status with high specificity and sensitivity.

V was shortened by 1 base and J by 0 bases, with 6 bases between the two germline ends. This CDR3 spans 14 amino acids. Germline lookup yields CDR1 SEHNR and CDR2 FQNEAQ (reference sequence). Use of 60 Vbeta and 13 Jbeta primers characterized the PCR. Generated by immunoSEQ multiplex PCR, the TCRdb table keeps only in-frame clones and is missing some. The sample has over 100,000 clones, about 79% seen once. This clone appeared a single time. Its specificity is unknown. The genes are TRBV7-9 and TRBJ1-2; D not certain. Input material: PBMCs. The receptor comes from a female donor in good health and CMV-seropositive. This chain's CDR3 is CASSLVGANYGYTF. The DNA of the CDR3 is TGTGCCAGCAGCTTAGTCGGAGCTAACTATGGCTACACCTTC.